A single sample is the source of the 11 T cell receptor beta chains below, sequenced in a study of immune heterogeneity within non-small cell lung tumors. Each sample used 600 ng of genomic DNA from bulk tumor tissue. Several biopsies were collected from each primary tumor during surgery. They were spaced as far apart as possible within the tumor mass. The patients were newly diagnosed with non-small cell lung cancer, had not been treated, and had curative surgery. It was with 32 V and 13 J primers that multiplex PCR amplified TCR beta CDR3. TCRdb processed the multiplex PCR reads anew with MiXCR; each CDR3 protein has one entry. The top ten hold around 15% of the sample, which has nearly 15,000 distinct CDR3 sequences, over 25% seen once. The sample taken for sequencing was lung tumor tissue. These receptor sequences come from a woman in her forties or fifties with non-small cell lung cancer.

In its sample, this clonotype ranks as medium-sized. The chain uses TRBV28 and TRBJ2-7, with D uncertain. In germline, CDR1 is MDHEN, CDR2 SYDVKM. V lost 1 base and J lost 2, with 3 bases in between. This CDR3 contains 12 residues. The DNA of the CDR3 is TGTGCCAGCAGTTTATATCCCTACGAGCAGTACTTC. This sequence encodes CASSLYPYEQYF.

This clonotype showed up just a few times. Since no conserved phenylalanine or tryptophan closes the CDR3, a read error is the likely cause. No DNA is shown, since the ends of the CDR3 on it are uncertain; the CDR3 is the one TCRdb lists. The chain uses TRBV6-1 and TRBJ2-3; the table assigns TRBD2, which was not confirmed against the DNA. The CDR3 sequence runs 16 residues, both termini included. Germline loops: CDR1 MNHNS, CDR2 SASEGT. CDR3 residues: CASSEYLRAYEQYFGP.

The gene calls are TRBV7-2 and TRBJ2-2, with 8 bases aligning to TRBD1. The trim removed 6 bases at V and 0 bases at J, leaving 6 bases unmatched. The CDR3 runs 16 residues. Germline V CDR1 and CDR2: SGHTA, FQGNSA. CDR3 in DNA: TGTGCCAGCAGGCAAACAGGGGGATCGAACACCGGGGAGCTGTTTTTT. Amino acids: CASRQTGGSNTGELFF.

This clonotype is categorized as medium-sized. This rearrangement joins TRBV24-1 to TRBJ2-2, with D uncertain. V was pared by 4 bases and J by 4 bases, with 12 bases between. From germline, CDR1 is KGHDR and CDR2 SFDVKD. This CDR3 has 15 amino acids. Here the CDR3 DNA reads TGTGCCACCAGTGACCCCTACATAGGCACCGGGGAGCTGTTTTTT. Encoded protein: CATSDPYIGTGELFF.

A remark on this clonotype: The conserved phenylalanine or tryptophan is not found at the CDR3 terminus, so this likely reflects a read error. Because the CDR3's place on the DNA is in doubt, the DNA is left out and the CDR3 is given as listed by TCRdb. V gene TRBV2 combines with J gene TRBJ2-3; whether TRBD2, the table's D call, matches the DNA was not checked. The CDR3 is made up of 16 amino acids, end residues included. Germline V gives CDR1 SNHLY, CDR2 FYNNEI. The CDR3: CASSETNGPYEQYFGP.

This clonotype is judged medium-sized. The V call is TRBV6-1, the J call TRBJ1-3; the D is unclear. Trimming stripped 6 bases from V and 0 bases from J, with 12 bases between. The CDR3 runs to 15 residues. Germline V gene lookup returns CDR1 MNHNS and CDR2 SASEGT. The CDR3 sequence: CASSPKARSGNTIYF. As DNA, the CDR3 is TGTGCCAGCAGCCCAAAGGCCCGCTCTGGAAACACCATATATTTT.

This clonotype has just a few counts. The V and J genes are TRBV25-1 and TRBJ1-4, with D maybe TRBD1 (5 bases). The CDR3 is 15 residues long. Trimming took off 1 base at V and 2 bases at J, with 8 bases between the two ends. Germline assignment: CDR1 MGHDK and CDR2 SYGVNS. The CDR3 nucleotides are TGTGCCAGCAGTGAATGGGGGTCGACTAATGAAAAACTGTTTTTT. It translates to CASSEWGSTNEKLFF.

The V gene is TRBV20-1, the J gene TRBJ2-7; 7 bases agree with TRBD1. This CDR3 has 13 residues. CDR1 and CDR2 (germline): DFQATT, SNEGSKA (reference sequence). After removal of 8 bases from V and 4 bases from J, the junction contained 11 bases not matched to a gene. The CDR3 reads CSYTQGTFYEQYF. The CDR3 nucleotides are TGCAGTTACACACAGGGGACCTTTTACGAGCAGTACTTC.

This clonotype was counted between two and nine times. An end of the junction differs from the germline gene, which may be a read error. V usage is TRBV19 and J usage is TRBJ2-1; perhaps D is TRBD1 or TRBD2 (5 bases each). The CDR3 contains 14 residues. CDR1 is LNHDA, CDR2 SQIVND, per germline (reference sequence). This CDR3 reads CPSSTPGTYNEQFF. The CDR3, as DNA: TGTCCCAGTAGTACCCCCGGGACGTACAATGAGCAGTTCTTC.

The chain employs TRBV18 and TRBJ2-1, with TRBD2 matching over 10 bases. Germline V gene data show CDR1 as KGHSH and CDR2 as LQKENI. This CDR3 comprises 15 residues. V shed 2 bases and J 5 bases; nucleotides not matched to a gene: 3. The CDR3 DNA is TGTGCCAGCTCACCAAGGACTAGCGGTAACAATGAGCAGTTCTTC. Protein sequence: CASSPRTSGNNEQFF.

The CDR3 reads CASSPRGQLISYEQYF. CDR3 bases: TGTGCCAGCTCACCACGAGGGCAACTTATCTCCTACGAGCAGTACTTC. The chain employs TRBV18 and TRBJ2-7; weak D call: TRBD2 (5 bases). Trimming removed 1 base from V and 0 bases from J, with 13 bases in between. This CDR3 has 16 amino acids. CDR1 and CDR2 from the germline V gene are KGHSH and LQKENI.